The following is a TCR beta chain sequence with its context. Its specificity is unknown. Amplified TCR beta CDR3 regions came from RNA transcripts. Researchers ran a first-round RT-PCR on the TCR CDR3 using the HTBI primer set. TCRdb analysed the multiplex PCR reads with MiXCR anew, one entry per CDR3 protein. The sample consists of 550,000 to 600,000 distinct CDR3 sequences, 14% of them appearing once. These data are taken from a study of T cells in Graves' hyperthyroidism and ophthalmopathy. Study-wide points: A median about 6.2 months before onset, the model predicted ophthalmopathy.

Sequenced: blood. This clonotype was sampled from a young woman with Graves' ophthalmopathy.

The CDR3 spells CASSQDLGALAREDHYEQYF. As DNA, the CDR3 is TGTGCCAGCAGCCAAGATTTAGGGGCACTAGCGCGGGAGGACCACTACGAGCAGTACTTC. The chain recombines TRBV4-2 with TRBJ2-7, with 8 bases lining up with TRBD2. Germline V lookup: CDR1 LGHNA, CDR2 YNFKEQ. The CDR3 covers 20 residues. V gave up 0 bases and J gave up 3 bases; unmatched junction bases: 19.